This TCR beta chain was documented in a study of cytomegalovirus exposure and HLA in healthy donors (TCRdb year 2017). Regarding the complete study: According to an earlier analysis of a few hundred of the donors, roughly 180 million T cells yielded 117 million unique TCR beta sequences and about 280 Gb of sequence data. An early release that covered 640 HLA-typed donors contained approximately 300 gigabases of sequencing data and 70 million to 100 million unique TCR sequences. Of the roughly 400 genotyped donors, around 81% fell in the genetic ancestry cluster associated with self-reported Caucasian donors. The study aimed to test whether cataloging public T cell receptors could reveal signatures of past pathogen exposure. The study used immunosequencing to profile the T cell repertoires of 670 or so subjects and linked those repertoires to cytomegalovirus serostatus. Along with the approximately 600-subject first cohort, a separate validation cohort of more than 90 different subjects was used. High-throughput TCR immunosequencing, statistical association of individual TCRs with disease status, and machine learning were combined to predict cytomegalovirus infection status. To study patterns of TCR occurrence, a later analysis re-analyzed previously published TCR beta repertoires from 700 or so donors and added high-resolution HLA genotyping. In the later analysis, no new phenotypic data were used to find candidate immune exposures; instead, reliance was placed on TCR beta sequences and their occurrence across donors. An earlier analysis of about 620 of the donors applied high-throughput TCR beta sequencing to assess whether each TCR beta V gene segment acted as functional or pseudogenic. Donor age, sex, ethnicity and CMV serostatus were compiled together with the repertoire data. Genome-wide SNP genotypes for about 65% of the 666 donors were used in a later genetic analysis, which treated that subset as a discovery cohort. Every repertoire in the discovery cohort had been generated on one and the same sequencing platform. HLA typing covered class I and class II loci at four-digit resolution. The number of typed donors differed by locus: about 629-630 for A, B, C, DRB1 and DQB1; 500 to 550 for DQA1; roughly 600 for DPA1; and 400 to 480 for DPB1. About 5 DR-DQ haplotypes were handled as single units for association and clustering, since linkage in the cohort was strong. Across 300 to 500 genotyped donors of the cohort, an average of 235,054 unique TCR beta nucleotide sequences per donor were sequenced, and around 20% of those sequences were non-productive.

To note about this clone: Its cognate antigen has yet to be identified. No clone much larger than this one lies a single base away; base qualities are absent.

The CDR3 contains 15 residues, cysteine and phenylalanine counted. The DNA shown is the 45-base CDR3, in frame from base 1. The germline V gene encodes CDR1 MGHRA and CDR2 YSYEKL. Library construction relied on the immunoSEQ multiplex PCR assay. A mixture of 60 forward primers for TCR Vbeta segments and 13 reverse primers for TCR Jbeta segments was used in the multiplex PCR. The CDR3 region of rearranged TCR beta genes was amplified from genomic DNA with a multiplex PCR assay. The Illumina HiSeq System was used to sequence the amplified TCR beta libraries as 87-base-pair reads. The paper's data handling went like this. A later analysis counted approximately 76 million unique TCR beta chains across the 666 repertoires, and some 11 million of these chains were shared by at least two donors. A nearest-neighbor algorithm error-corrected the raw reads and collapsed the reads into unique sequences, merging closely related sequences to remove PCR and sequencing errors. V, D and J gene segments were assigned by aligning CDR3 sequences to IMGT reference sequences. For a sequence to be retained, a match of at least six nucleotides was required to both a V gene segment and a J gene segment. A rearrangement counted as productive if the CDR3 had no stop codons and remained in frame with V and J, and every other rearrangement counted as non-productive. Following IMGT convention, CDR3 was defined as the stretch from the second conserved V-encoded cysteine to the conserved J-encoded phenylalanine. Sequences without an unambiguous match to a single V gene segment were excluded from the earlier analysis of about 630 of the donors. An earlier analysis of a few hundred of the donors called V segments functional above 56.7% productive rearrangements and segregating when the between-donor standard deviation exceeded 5%. A statistical classification framework was built to diagnose cytomegalovirus status from the catalog of TCR beta chain sequences. A later analysis assigned V and J genes by comparing TCR nucleotide sequences with IMGT/GENE-DB human TR gene sequences. The TCRdist pipeline was used in a later analysis to assign CDR3 sequences and most-parsimonious VDJ recombination scenarios. In a later analysis, each TCR beta chain was defined by its CDR3 amino acid sequence together with its V-gene family, and reads lacking a unique V-gene family were excluded. To address suspected cross-contamination and a sequencing artifact, a later analysis removed under 600 highly shared, low-generation-probability nucleotide sequences. For each public chain, a later analysis derived a clonal expansion index from normalized ranks of inferred template counts within each repertoire. In a later analysis, generation probabilities were computed using a VDJ recombination model fitted to out-of-frame rearrangements, and the results were checked against IGoR. Hypergeometric tests were used in a later analysis to score TCR-TCR, TCR-HLA and TCR-CMV co-occurrence, with a repertoire-size bias correction applied to the TCR pairs. False discovery rates were estimated in a later analysis by permuting HLA or CMV assignments 20 times. In a later analysis, co-occurring TCRs were grouped using DBSCAN, and TCRdist sequence similarity was added for clustering within HLA-allele-positive subsets. Repertoires with fewer than 30,000 or more than 120,000 public chains were left out of co-occurrence clustering, as were four to six repertoires with anomalous nucleotide sharing. Entries here come from immuneACCESS through TCRdb and include only in-frame sequences with V and J called. Some clones fail to appear in such tables; in the studies checked, an unresolved V gene covers under half of the shortfall, and the cause of the remainder is unknown. V, J and clone size are those of that table, while D and trimming were read from the DNA. The sample table holds more than 150,000 clones, of which just under 80% were seen once. Around 6.1% of the sample is taken by the ten largest.

Broader findings and caveats from the paper: A further reported finding was that TCR beta sequences accurately predicted the HLA-A and HLA-B alleles for most subjects in the first cohort. Because the 87-base-pair reads could not distinguish some IMGT-functional V segments, including TRBV6-2 and TRBV6-3, those segments were excluded. According to a later analysis, TCR association rates differed among HLA loci, with DRB1 alleles showing the most associated TCRs and HLA-C alleles showing the fewest. The sequencing pipeline was judged likely to have produced a cluster of highly shared sequence variants as a technical artifact. Correlated functional status among segregating V segments might be attributable to linkage disequilibrium, but an unknown experimental factor could not be ruled out. Roughly uniform sequencing depth across donors was assumed in presence/absence analyses, although this assumption may not hold. For the cohort, immune exposure information was limited to CMV serostatus. A later genetic analysis associated a missense DCLRE1C variant with V-gene and J-gene trimming of TCR beta chains, and an independent cohort replicated the association. In an earlier analysis of around 600 of the donors, most TCR beta V segments appeared in productive rearrangements about 87% or about 30% of the time, broadly matching IMGT annotations. It was suggested by the authors that the approach could potentially be generalized to other disease states and immunological phenotypes. Most TCR sequences were observed very rarely across donors, whereas some public TCRs were present in many individuals. The classifier was reported to diagnose cytomegalovirus status with high specificity and sensitivity in both the original and validation cohorts. In a later genetic analysis, fewer N-insertions in productive TCRs were reported among donors in an Asian-associated ancestry cluster than the roughly 640-donor mean. Because counts were too low, roughly 18 rarely observed V segments, including chromosome 9 orphons, were left out of the earlier analysis of several hundred of the donors. Three of the identified cytomegalovirus-associated TCR beta chains were confirmed in vitro to be specific for cytomegalovirus antigens. A later analysis found that most CMV-associated TCR beta chains appeared HLA-restricted, with HLA associations seemingly driven largely by CMV exposure. In a later analysis, HLA-associated TCR beta chains were found to be more clonally expanded and to have lower generation probabilities than equally common non-associated chains. Several of the top co-occurrence clusters appeared to be linked to parvovirus B19, influenza, CMV and Epstein-Barr virus, according to a later analysis. Strong co-occurrence of HLA alleles, especially DR and DQ, made assigning TCR associations to individual alleles difficult. In a later analysis, some 17,000 TCR beta sequences were associated with specific HLA alleles at a false discovery rate of 0.05. This cohort had only TCR beta chains sequenced, and the lack of alpha or paired-chain data limited which features could be detected. A total of 150 to 200 TCR beta chains were listed by the study as associated with cytomegalovirus. Because HLA typing was unavailable for some donors at each locus, only the typed subset was used in association tests.

The cohort was made up of 666 healthy bone marrow donors. At the time of sampling, every cohort member was nominally healthy, though immune exposures that went unrecorded were likely present. The donor was CMV seropositive and belonged to the group of about 290 seropositive cohort members. Each donor provided a peripheral blood sample, and peripheral blood mononuclear cells were used for TCR beta sequencing. The Qiagen DNeasy Blood Extraction Kit was used to extract genomic DNA from the blood cell samples. The sample taken for sequencing was PBMCs. This clonotype was sampled from a woman aged 25-40 years in good health and CMV-seropositive. The chain was built from TRBV4-1 and TRBJ2-5, with 7 bases in between that match TRBD1. The last part of the DNA fits TRBJ2-7 better; the J call may be wrong. The CDR3 is CASSQEPGGTYEQYF. The DNA sequence reads TGCGCCAGCAGCCAAGAGCCAGGGGGAACCTACGAGCAGTACTTC.